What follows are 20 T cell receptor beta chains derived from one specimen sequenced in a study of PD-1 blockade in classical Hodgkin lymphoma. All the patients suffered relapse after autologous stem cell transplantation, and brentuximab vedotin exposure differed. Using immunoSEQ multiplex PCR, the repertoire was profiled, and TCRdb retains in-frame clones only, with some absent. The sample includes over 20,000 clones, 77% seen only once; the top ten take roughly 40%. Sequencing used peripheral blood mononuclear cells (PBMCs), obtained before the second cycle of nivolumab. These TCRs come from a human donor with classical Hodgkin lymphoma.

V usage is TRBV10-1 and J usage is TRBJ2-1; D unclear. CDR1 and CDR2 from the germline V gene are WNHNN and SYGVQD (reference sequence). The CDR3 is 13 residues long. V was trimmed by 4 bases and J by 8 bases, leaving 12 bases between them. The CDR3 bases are TGCGCCAGCAGTGCCGCGGTGGGCCATGAGCAGTTCTTC. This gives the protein CASSAAVGHEQFF.

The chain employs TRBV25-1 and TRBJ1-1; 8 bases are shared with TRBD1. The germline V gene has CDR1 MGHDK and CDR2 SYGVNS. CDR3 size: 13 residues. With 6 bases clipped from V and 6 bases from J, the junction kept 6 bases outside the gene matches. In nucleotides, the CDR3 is TGTGCCAGCAGAGACAGGGGTACATCTGAAGCTTTCTTT. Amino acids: CASRDRGTSEAFF.

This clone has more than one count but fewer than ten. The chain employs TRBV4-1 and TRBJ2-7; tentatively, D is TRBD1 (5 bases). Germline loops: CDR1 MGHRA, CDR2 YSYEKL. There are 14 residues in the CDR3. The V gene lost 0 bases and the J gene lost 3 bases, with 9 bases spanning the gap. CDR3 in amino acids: CASSQERQGYEQYF. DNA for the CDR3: TGCGCCAGCAGCCAAGAACGTCAGGGCTACGAGCAGTACTTC.

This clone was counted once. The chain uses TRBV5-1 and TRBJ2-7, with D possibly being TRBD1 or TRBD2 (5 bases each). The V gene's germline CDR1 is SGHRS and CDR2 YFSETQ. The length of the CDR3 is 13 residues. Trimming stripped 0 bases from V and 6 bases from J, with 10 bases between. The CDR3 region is CASSLVGEGEQYF. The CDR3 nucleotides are TGCGCCAGCAGCTTGGTGGGGGAAGGCGAGCAGTACTTC.

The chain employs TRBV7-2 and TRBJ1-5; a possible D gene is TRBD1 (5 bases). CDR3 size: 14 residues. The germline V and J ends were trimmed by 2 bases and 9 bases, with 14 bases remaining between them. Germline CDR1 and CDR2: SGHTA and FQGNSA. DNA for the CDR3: TGTGCCAGCAGCTTACGGCAGGGAATGCTGCCCCAGCATTTT. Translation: CASSLRQGMLPQHF.

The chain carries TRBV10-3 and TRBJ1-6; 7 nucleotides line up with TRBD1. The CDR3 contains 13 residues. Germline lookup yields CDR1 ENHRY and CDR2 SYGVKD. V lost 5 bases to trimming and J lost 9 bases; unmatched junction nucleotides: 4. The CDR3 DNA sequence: TGTGCCATCAGTCTGCAGGGGGGTTCACCCCTCCACTTT. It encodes CAISLQGGSPLHF.

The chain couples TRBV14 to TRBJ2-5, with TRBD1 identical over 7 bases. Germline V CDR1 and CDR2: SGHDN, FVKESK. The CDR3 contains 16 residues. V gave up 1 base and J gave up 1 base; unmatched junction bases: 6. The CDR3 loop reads CASSQGVRDSQETQYF. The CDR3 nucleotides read TGTGCCAGCAGCCAAGGCGTCCGGGACAGCCAAGAGACCCAGTACTTC.

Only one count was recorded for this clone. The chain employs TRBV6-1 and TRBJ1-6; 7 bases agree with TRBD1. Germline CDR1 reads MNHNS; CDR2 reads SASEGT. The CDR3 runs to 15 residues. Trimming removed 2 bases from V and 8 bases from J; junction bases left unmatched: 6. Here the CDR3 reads CASSEIWQGDSPLHF. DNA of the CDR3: TGTGCCAGCAGTGAAATCTGGCAGGGGGATTCACCCCTCCACTTT.

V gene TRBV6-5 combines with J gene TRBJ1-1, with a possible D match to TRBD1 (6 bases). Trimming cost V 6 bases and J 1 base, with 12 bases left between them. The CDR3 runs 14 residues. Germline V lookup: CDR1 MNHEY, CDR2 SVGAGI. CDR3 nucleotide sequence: TGTGCCAGCAGCCCCACAGGGTGGAACACTGAAGCTTTCTTT. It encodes CASSPTGWNTEAFF.

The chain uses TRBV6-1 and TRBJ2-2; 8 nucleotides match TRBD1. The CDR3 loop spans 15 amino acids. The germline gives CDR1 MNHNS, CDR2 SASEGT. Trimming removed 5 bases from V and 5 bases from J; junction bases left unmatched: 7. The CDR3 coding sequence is TGTGCCAGCAGTAACCAGGGGGCGAGGACCGGGGAGCTGTTTTTT. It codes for CASSNQGARTGELFF.

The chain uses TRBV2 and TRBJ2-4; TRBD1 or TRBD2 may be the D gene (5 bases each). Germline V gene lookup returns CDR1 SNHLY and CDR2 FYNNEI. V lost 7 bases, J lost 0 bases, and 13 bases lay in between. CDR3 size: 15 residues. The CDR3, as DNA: TGTGCCAGCAAGATACGGGACCTAGCCAAAAACATTCAGTACTTC. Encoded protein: CASKIRDLAKNIQYF.

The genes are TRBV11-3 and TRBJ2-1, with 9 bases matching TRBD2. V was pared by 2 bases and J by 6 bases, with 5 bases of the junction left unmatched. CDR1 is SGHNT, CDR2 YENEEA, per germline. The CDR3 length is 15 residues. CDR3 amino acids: CASSLRSGRSNEQFF. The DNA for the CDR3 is TGTGCCAGCAGCTTACGTAGCGGGAGAAGCAATGAGCAGTTCTTC.

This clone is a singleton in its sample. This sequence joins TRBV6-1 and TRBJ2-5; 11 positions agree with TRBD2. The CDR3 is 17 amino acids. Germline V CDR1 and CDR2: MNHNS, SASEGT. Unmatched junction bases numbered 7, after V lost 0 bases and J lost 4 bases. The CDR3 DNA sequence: TGTGCCAGCAGTGAAGCACTAGCGGGAGTTCGGGTAGAGACCCAGTACTTC. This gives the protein CASSEALAGVRVETQYF.

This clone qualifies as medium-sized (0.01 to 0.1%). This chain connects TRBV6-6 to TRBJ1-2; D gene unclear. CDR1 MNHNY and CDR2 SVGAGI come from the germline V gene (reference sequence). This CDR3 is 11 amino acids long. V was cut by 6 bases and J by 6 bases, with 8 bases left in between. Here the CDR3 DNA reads TGTGCCAGCAGCAAGAACGATGGCTACACCTTC. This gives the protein CASSKNDGYTF.

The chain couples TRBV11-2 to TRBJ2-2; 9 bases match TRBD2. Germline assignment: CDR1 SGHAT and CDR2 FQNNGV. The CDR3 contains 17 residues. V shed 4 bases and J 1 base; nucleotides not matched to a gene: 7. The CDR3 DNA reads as TGTGCCAGCAGCTGGACTGGCGGGGGGGTGAACACCGGGGAGCTGTTTTTT. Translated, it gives CASSWTGGGVNTGELFF. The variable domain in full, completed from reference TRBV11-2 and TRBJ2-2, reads EAGVAQSPRYKIIEKRQSVAFWCNPISGHATLYWYQQILGQGPKLLIQFQNNGVVDDSQLPKDRFSAERLKGVDSTLKIQPAKLEDSAVYLCASSWTGGGVNTGELFFGEGSRLTVL.

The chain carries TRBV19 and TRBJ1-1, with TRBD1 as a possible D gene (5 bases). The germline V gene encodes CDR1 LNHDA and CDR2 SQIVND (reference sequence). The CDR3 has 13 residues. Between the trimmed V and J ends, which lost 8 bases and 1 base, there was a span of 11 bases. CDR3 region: CASPIGENTEAFF. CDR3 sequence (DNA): TGTGCCAGTCCCATAGGGGAGAACACTGAAGCTTTCTTT.

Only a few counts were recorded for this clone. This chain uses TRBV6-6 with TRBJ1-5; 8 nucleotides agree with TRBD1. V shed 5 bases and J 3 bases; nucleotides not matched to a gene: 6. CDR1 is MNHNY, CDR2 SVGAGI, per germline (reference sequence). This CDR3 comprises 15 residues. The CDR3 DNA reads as TGTGCCAGCAGTCCGGGACAGGCTCCCAATCAGCCCCAGCATTTT. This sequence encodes CASSPGQAPNQPQHF.

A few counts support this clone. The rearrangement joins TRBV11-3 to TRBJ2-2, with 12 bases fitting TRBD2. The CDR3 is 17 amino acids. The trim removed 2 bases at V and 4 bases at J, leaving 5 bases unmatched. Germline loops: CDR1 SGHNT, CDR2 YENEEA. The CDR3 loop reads CASSLLAGGTFTGELFF. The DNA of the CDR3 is TGTGCCAGCAGCTTACTAGCGGGAGGGACCTTCACCGGGGAGCTGTTTTTT.

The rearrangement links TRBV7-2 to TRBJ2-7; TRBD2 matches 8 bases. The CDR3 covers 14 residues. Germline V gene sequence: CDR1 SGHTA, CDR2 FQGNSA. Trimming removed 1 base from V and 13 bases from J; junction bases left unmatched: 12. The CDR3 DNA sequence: TGTGCCAGCAGCTTAGTTATGGCGAGCGGGAGTACCTACTTC. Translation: CASSLVMASGSTYF.

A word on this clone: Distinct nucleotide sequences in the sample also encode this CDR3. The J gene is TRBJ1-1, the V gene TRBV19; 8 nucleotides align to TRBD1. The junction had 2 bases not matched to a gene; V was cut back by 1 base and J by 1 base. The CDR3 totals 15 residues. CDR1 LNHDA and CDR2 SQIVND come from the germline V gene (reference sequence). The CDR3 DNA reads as TGTGCCAGTAGTATAGTTCAGGGGGCGAACACTGAAGCTTTCTTT. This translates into CASSIVQGANTEAFF.